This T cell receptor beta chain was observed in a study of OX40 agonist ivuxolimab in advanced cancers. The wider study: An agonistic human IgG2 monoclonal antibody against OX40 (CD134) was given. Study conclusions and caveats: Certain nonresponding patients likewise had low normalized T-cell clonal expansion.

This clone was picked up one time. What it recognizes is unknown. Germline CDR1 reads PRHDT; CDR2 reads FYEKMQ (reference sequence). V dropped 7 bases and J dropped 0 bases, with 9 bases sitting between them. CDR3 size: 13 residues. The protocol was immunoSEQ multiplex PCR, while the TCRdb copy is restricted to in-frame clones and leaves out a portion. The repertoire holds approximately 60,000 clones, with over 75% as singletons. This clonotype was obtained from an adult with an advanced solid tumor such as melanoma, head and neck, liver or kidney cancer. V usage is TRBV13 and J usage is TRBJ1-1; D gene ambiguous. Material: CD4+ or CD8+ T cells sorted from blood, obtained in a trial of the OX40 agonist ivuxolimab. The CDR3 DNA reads TGTGCCAGCACCACCCGTCTGAACACTGAAGCTTTCTTT. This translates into CASTTRLNTEAFF.